This record concerns one T cell receptor (beta chain) sequence. Its antigen has not been determined. The input lacks base qualities; no much larger clone sits a single base away. TCRbeta CDR3 regions were amplified from genomic DNA by means of the immunoSEQ Assay, a bias-controlled multiplex PCR. On the study's bioinformatics: Within the assay, amplification of reference gene primers was used to estimate how many nucleated cells each sample contained. To quantify the absolute abundance of each unique TCRbeta CDR3 rearrangement, sequence reads were collapsed and filtered. For each sample, productive Simpson clonality was calculated as the square root of Simpson's diversity index over productive rearrangements. What TCRdb holds here is the immuneACCESS table cut down to in-frame rearrangements. Part of the clones is not present; checked against another copy, under half of the missing clones reflect an unresolved V gene, and the others are unexplained. V and J calls and clone size are given by that table; D and trimming were obtained from the DNA. For this sample there are about 200,000 clones; around 80% appear just once. Together, the top ten hold 2.5% to 3% of the sample.

The data were obtained in a study of blood T cell repertoires in COVID-19 (dated by TCRdb to 2018 to 2021). Context from the whole study: Samples from collaborators originated in the United States, Italy and Spain and spanned both the acute and convalescent phases of COVID-19. A freely available public database, intended as a resource for researchers studying the immune response to SARS-CoV-2, is where the repertoires were released. The dataset comprised deeply sampled blood TCRbeta repertoires from subjects exposed to, actively infected with, or recovered from COVID-19. The material from the prospective study consisted of cDNA or gDNA derived from T cells, B-cell-depleted T cells, or PBMCs. Where available, HLA class I and class II types were obtained from metadata supplied by the sample provider rather than from assay-based typing. The sample metadata nearly always contained a de-identified subject ID, COVID-19 status, age in years and sex. The samples were drawn from the first 160 participants of the ongoing ImmuneRACE study and from 1,254 subjects provided by 6 global collaborators.

Each collaborating institution followed its own protocols to collect whole blood in K2EDTA tubes. Collaborator samples were shipped for TCRbeta analysis as frozen whole blood, isolated PBMCs, or DNA extracted from either sample type. The investigation overall reported the following: The amount of clinical and demographic metadata varied by source and participant and was provided uncurated.

The origin of this receptor is an elderly woman with active or convalescent COVID-19. Sequences were obtained from peripheral blood.

The DNA is as follows: TGTGCCAGCAGCTTGGGACAGTCGGTCACTGAAGCTTTCTTT. Its translation is CASSLGQSVTEAFF. The sequence joins TRBV5-8 to TRBJ1-1; TRBD1 is a weak D gene call, 5 bases matching. V is shortened by 0 bases, J by 4 bases, and the region joining them spans 10 bases. CDR1 and CDR2 are drawn from the germline V gene: SGHTS, YDEGEE. The CDR3, from cysteine to phenylalanine, totals 14 residues. This entry keeps only the CDR3 DNA: 42 bases, framed from base 1.